One and the same sample provided the 19 T cell receptor beta chains below, sequenced in a study of T cells in Graves' hyperthyroidism and ophthalmopathy. What was amplified from RNA transcripts were TCR beta CDR3 regions. In the first-round RT-PCR of the TCR CDR3, the HTBI primer set was used. Each CDR3 protein is one row after TCRdb ran MiXCR on the multiplex PCR reads. The profile shows 450,000 to 600,000 distinct CDR3 sequences, 14% of them singletons. Specimen: blood. The receptors derive from a woman aged 40 to 49 with Graves' hyperthyroidism.

At least ten counts were recorded for this clonotype. The V and J genes are TRBV5-1 and TRBJ2-2; D gene unclear. Looked up from germline, CDR1 is SGHRS and CDR2 is YFSETQ. The CDR3 runs to 14 residues. V was pared by 4 bases and J by 1 base, with 8 bases between. The CDR3, as DNA: TGCGCCAGCAGCCCCGAATGGAACACCGGGGAGCTGTTTTTT. Translation: CASSPEWNTGELFF.

About this clonotype: Mismatch with germline at one junction end may stem from a read error. This chain links TRBV13 with TRBJ2-5; D remains ambiguous. This CDR3 contains 14 residues. CDR1 PRHDT and CDR2 FYEKMQ come from the germline V gene (reference sequence). For the CDR3, the DNA is TGTGCCAGCAGCTCAAACAGAAATCGAGAGGCCCAGTACTTC. Its protein is CASSSNRNREAQYF.

This clonotype has at least ten counts. The rearrangement uses TRBV20-1 and TRBJ2-7; D perhaps matches TRBD1 (6 bases). The CDR3 loop spans 16 amino acids. CDR1 is DFQATT, CDR2 SNEGSKA, per germline (reference sequence). With 5 bases removed from V and 1 base from J, the gap between germline ends came to 21 bases. CDR3 sequence reads: CSAFSLRDIASYEQYF. The CDR3 DNA follows: TGCAGTGCTTTTTCGTTACGGGACATCGCATCCTACGAGCAGTACTTC.

This clonotype was counted at least ten times. The chain has TRBV11-2 and TRBJ2-7; D ambiguous. Trimming shortened V by 3 bases and J by 6 bases, and 6 bases separated the two germline ends. This CDR3 is 11 amino acids long. Germline CDR1 reads SGHAT; CDR2 reads FQNNGV. As DNA, the CDR3 is TGTGCCAGCAGCTTTCTTGCCGAGCAGTACTTC. It encodes CASSFLAEQYF.

The CDR3 region is CASIWEGPPNQPQHF. CDR3 bases: TGTGCCAGCATTTGGGAGGGGCCCCCCAATCAGCCCCAGCATTTT. The chain couples TRBV6-9 to TRBJ1-5; D may be TRBD1 (5 bases). This CDR3 region has 15 residues. The germline gives CDR1 MNHGY, CDR2 SVAAGI. With 7 bases removed from V and 3 bases from J, the gap between germline ends came to 16 bases.

This clonotype was seen only a few times. This chain joins TRBV7-8 and TRBJ1-5; 9 bases fit TRBD1. The CDR3 is 20 amino acids. J lost 4 bases, V lost 5 bases, and 21 bases had no gene match. The germline V gene has CDR1 SGHVS and CDR2 FQNEAQ. CDR3 nucleotides: TGTGCCAGCAGCCCATTACCCGGGACAGGGCCCCTCGGGGGGAATCAGCCCCAGCATTTT. Encoded protein: CASSPLPGTGPLGGNQPQHF.

This clonotype was detected a few times. A much larger clone sits a single nucleotide away, making a read error possible. The chain recombines TRBV20-1 with TRBJ2-7; 10 bases line up with TRBD2. Germline values: CDR1 DFQATT, CDR2 SNEGSKA (reference sequence). This CDR3 is built from 17 residues. The CDR3 DNA sequence: TGCAGTACTAGCCCCCCGGCTAGCGGGAGCCTTACCTACGAGCAGTACTTC. It is translated as CSTSPPASGSLTYEQYF.

This chain joins TRBV19 and TRBJ1-5, with D possibly TRBD1 on 5 matching bases. Trimming removed 10 bases at V and 0 bases at J, with 13 bases between. Per germline, CDR1 LNHDA and CDR2 SQIVND (reference sequence). The CDR3 runs 14 residues. The CDR3, as DNA: TGTGCCACTCAGACAGCACATAGCAATCAGCCCCAGCATTTT. Its translation: CATQTAHSNQPQHF.

The chain employs TRBV20-1 and TRBJ1-4; D ambiguous. Looked up from germline, CDR1 is DFQATT and CDR2 is SNEGSKA (reference sequence). The CDR3 extends over 12 amino acids. V gave up 7 bases and J gave up 0 bases, with 6 bases separating them. Written as DNA, the CDR3 is TGCAGTGTACAGACAACTAATGAAAAACTGTTTTTT. This codes for CSVQTTNEKLFF.

This clonotype was counted at least ten times. The chain uses TRBV20-1 and TRBJ2-7; 12 bases agree with TRBD1. The CDR3 runs to 15 residues. Germline CDR1 is DFQATT and CDR2 is SNEGSKA (reference sequence). The V segment lost 2 bases and the J segment 4 bases; nucleotides outside the gene matches: 6. The CDR3 DNA reads TGCAGTGCTAGACCTGGGACAGGGGGCGATTACGAGCAGTACTTC. The encoded protein is CSARPGTGGDYEQYF.

This clonotype was seen ten or more times. The chain couples TRBV13 to TRBJ1-1; D is unclear. The CDR3 runs to 14 residues. V was shortened by 2 bases and J by 7 bases, with 14 bases between the two germline ends. The germline V gene has CDR1 PRHDT and CDR2 FYEKMQ (reference sequence). As DNA, the CDR3 is TGTGCCAGCAGCTTAATGGGCCCGGGGATTGAAGCTTTCTTT. Translated, it gives CASSLMGPGIEAFF. Full variable domain (missing parts from reference TRBV13 and TRBJ1-1): AAGVIQSPRHLIKEKRETATLKCYPIPRHDTVYWYQQGPGQDPQFLISFYEKMQSDKGSIPDRFSAQQFSDYHSELNMSSLELGDSALYFCASSLMGPGIEAFFGQGTRLTVV.

This clonotype was seen a handful of times. This sequence joins TRBV28 and TRBJ2-1, with D maybe TRBD1 (6 bases). The ends were cut back, 6 bases at V and 8 bases at J, with 26 bases in the middle. This CDR3 comprises 17 residues. CDR1 and CDR2 from the germline V gene are MDHEN and SYDVKM. Written as DNA, the CDR3 is TGTGCCAGCAGCCTAGGGGGTGAGGACATATTATTCGATGAGCAGTTCTTC. As protein: CASSLGGEDILFDEQFF. The whole variable domain, remainder taken from reference TRBV28 and TRBJ2-1, is DVKVTQSSRYLVKRTGEKVFLECVQDMDHENMFWYRQDPGLGLRLIYFSYDVKMKEKGDIPEGYSVSREKKERFSLILESASTNQTSMYLCASSLGGEDILFDEQFFGPGTRLTVL.

With respect to this clonotype: This may be a read error: a much more frequent sequence differs by one nucleotide. The chain carries TRBV20-1 and TRBJ1-6; D remains unclear. V was trimmed by 6 bases and J by 7 bases, leaving 19 bases between them. This CDR3 has 15 amino acids. Looked up from germline, CDR1 is DFQATT and CDR2 is SNEGSKA (reference sequence). The CDR3 DNA reads TGCAGTGCCCCTCTGCCGAGGGTGGGAAATTCACCCCTCCACTTT. Translated, it gives CSAPLPRVGNSPLHF.

This clonotype was observed a single time. Since a much larger clone is just one base distant, this may be a read error. This chain links TRBV18 with TRBJ1-2; the D gene is possibly TRBD1 (6 bases). The CDR3 sequence is 13 residues long. The V gene's germline CDR1 is KGHSH and CDR2 LQKENI. The CDR3 region has the DNA TGTGCCGGCTCACCCGTGGCAGGGGAGGGCTACACCTTC. Protein: CAGSPVAGEGYTF.

The table lists this clonotype with a count of one. A single base separates this from a much larger clone, so it may be a read error. This chain uses TRBV10-3 with TRBJ2-5; 10 bases fit TRBD1. The CDR3 loop spans 14 amino acids. Germline V gene sequence: CDR1 ENHRY, CDR2 SYGVKD. In DNA, the CDR3 is TGTGCCATCAGTCAGACAGGGGGCAGGGAGACCCCGTACTTC. It codes for CAISQTGGRETPYF.

A few counts support this clonotype. V gene TRBV5-1 combines with J gene TRBJ2-1, with 9 bases fitting TRBD1. Unmatched junction bases numbered 4, after V lost 8 bases and J lost 1 base. Germline-derived CDR1 and CDR2 are SGHRS and YFSETQ. CDR3 length: 14 residues. The CDR3 is CASTGTGSYNEQFF. The DNA of the CDR3 is TGCGCCAGTACCGGGACAGGGTCCTACAATGAGCAGTTCTTC. Together with reference TRBV5-1 and TRBJ2-1, the CDR3 gives the full variable domain: KAGVTQTPRYLIKTRGQQVTLSCSPISGHRSVSWYQQTPGQGLQFLFEYFSETQRNKGNFPGRFSGRQFSNSRSEMNVSTLELGDSALYLCASTGTGSYNEQFFGPGTRLTVL.

This clonotype was detected only a few times. This rearrangement joins TRBV3-1 to TRBJ2-2, with 10 bases identical to TRBD1. Germline assignment: CDR1 LGHDT and CDR2 YNNKEL (reference sequence). The CDR3 consists of 17 residues. The J segment lost 7 bases and the V segment lost 2 bases, leaving 10 bases of the junction unmatched. The CDR3 protein is CASSQIAWGTGVGELFF. Written as DNA, the CDR3 is TGTGCCAGCAGCCAAATCGCATGGGGGACAGGGGTCGGGGAGCTGTTTTTT.

The chain recombines TRBV7-8 with TRBJ2-1, with 9 bases fitting TRBD1. Trimming cost V 6 bases and J 8 bases; bases outside gene matches: 14. The germline gives CDR1 SGHVS, CDR2 FQNEAQ. The CDR3 length is 16 residues. The CDR3 protein is CASSLVGQGKTYEQFF. DNA of the CDR3: TGTGCCAGCAGTTTGGTGGGACAGGGAAAAACTTATGAGCAGTTCTTC.

V and J are TRBV3-1 and TRBJ1-2; the D gene is possibly TRBD1 (6 bases). Trimming stripped 5 bases from V and 7 bases from J, with 17 bases between. Looked up from germline, CDR1 is LGHDT and CDR2 is YNNKEL (reference sequence). The CDR3 covers 14 residues. CDR3 loop: CASSLIGAGAGYTF. The DNA for the CDR3 is TGTGCCAGCAGCTTAATTGGGGCAGGGGCTGGCTACACCTTC.